This T cell receptor beta chain came from a study of response to subunit inactivated influenza vaccine. With respect to this clonotype: Its specificity is unknown. One end of the junction is discordant with germline, which a read error may explain.

TCRdb re-derived calls from the RT-PCR reads in MiXCR, one entry per CDR3 protein. The table has 500,000 to 600,000 distinct CDR3 sequences, about 14% seen once. Study-level points and caveats: The authors put forward the suggestion that each seasonal influenza vaccination may bring in only a limited number of new T cells.

This CDR3 has 13 amino acids. The germline V gene has CDR1 MNHEY and CDR2 SVGEGT. The clonotype comes from a man aged 50 or older who received an inactivated influenza vaccine. Sample: PBMCs from blood, taken roughly 12 days after vaccination. The chain links TRBV6-2 or TRBV6-3 to TRBJ2-1; D remains ambiguous. CDR3 in DNA: TGTACCAGCATCAGCAACAGATACAATGAGCAGTTCTTC. Translated, it gives CTSISNRYNEQFF.